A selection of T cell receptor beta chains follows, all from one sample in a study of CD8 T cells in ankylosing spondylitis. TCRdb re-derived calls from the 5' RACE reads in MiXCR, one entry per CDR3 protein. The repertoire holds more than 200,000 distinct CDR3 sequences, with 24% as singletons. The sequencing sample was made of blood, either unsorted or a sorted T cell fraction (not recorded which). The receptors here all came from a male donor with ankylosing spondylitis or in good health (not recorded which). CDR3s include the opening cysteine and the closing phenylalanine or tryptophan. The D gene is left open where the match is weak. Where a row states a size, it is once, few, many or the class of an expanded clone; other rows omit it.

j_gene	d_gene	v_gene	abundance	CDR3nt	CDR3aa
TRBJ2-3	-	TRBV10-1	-	TGCGCCAGCAGTGAGCGTGAGGGGCTGGTAGATACGCAGTATTTT	CASSEREGLVDTQYF
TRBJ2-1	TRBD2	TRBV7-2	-	TGTGCCAGCAGCCAAAGCGGGGCCTCCTACAATGAGCAGTTCTTC	CASSQSGASYNEQFF
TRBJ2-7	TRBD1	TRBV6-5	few	TGTGCCAGCAACGACAGGGGCGAGCAGTACTTC	CASNDRGEQYF
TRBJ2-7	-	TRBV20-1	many	TGCAGTGCTAGAGAATCGGCTAGCCCAGCCTACGAGCAGTACTTC	CSARESASPAYEQYF
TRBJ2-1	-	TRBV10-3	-	TGTGCCATCGGCCAAGATCCTAATGAGCAGTTCTTC	CAIGQDPNEQFF
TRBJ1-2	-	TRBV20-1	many	TGCAGTGCTAGAGATGGTTTTCGGACCTCCTATGGCTACACCTTC	CSARDGFRTSYGYTF
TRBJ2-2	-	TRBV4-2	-	TGTGCCAGCAGCCAAGAGAGAGCCGGACTTTCGGCCGGGGAGCTGTTTTTT	CASSQERAGLSAGELFF
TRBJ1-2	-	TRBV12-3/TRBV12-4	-	TGTGCCAGCAGTGCCAGGACAGCACCGCTCTATGGCTACACCTTC	CASSARTAPLYGYTF
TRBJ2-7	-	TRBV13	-	TGTGCCAGCAGCCCAGGCCGATATGGAGGGCCTACTTACGAGCAGTACTTC	CASSPGRYGGPTYEQYF
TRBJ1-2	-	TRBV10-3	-	TGTGCCATCAGTGAGGCCGTTTACTCTGGGAATAATGGCTACACCTTC	CAISEAVYSGNNGYTF
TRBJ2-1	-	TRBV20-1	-	TGCAGTGCTAGCTACACCAACTTACATAATGAGCAGTTCTTC	CSASYTNLHNEQFF
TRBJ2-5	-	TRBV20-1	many	TGCAGTGCCGCCGAAGCGGGCTTC	CSAAEAGF
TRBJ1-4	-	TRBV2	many	TGTGCCAGCAGTGGGAGAACTAATGAAAAACTGTTTTTT	CASSGRTNEKLFF
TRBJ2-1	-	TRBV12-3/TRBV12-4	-	TGTGCCAGCAGCCGAACAGGGAGCTCCTACAATGAGCAGTTCTTC	CASSRTGSSYNEQFF
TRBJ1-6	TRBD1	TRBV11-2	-	TGTGCCAGCAGCTTAGGGGCCAGGGGGAATTCACCCCTCCACTTT	CASSLGARGNSPLHF
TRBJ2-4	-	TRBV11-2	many	TGTGCCAGCAGCTCTCCACCGGGCAAAAACATTCAGTACTTC	CASSSPPGKNIQYF
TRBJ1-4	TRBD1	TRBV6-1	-	TGTGCCACCGCCCCCGGGACAGGGGATGAAAAACTGTTTTTT	CATAPGTGDEKLFF
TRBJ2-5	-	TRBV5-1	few	TGCGCCAGCAGCTTGGGAGGGGCGGGACAAGAGACCCAGTACTTC	CASSLGGAGQETQYF
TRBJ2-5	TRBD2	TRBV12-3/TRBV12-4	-	TGTGCCAGCAGTCCCCGAACCACTAGCGAGGTCCTTCAAGAGACCCAGTACTTC	CASSPRTTSEVLQETQYF
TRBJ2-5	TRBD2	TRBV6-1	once	TGTGCCAGCAGTGCTATCCGGGGGGGCGAGACCCAGTACTTC	CASSAIRGGETQYF
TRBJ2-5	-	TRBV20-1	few	TGCAGTGCTAGTCTGAGGGAGACCCAGTACTTC	CSASLRETQYF
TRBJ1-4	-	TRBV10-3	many	TGTGCCATCAGTGAGATGGGAGGGGACAATGGAAAACTGTTTTTT	CAISEMGGDNGKLFF
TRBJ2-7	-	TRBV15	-	TGTGCCACCAGCAGAGATACCCGAACCTACGAGCAGTACTTC	CATSRDTRTYEQYF
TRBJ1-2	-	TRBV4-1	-	TGCGCCAGCAGCCAAATACCTGGACAGTATGGCTACACCTTC	CASSQIPGQYGYTF
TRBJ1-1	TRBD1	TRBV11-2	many	TGTGCCAGCAGCCTTAGCCTAACAGGGGGGAACACTGAAGCTTTCTTT	CASSLSLTGGNTEAFF
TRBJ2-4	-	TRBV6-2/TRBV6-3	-	TGTGCCAGCAGCGAACAACGAGGCATTCAGTACTTC	CASSEQRGIQYF
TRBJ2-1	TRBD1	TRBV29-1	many	TGCAGCGCAGGAGGAAGACAGGGGTACAATGAGCAGTTCTTC	CSAGGRQGYNEQFF
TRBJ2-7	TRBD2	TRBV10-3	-	TGTGCCATCAGTGAGTCGGGTCCGGGGGGGGCCTCCTACGAGCAGTACTTC	CAISESGPGGASYEQYF
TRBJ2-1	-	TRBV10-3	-	TGTGCCATCACAGGGATCCAGGGCGATGAGCAGTTCTTC	CAITGIQGDEQFF
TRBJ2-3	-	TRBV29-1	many	TGCAGCGTTGAGGGGGGGCGCGGGGTTGATACGCAGTATTTT	CSVEGGRGVDTQYF
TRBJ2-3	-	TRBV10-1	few	TGCGCCAGCAGTGACTGGGACAGCACAGATACGCAGTATTTT	CASSDWDSTDTQYF
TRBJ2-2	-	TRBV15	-	TGTGCCACCAGCAGGCCTAACACCGGGGAGCTGTTTTTT	CATSRPNTGELFF
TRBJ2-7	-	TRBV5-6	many	TGTGCCAGCAGCCCGCCTTCGGGGCTCGAGCAGTACTTC	CASSPPSGLEQYF
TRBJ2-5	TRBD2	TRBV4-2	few	TGTGCCAGCAGCCAAGAACTAGCGGGGGGGCATCAAGAGACCCAGTACTTC	CASSQELAGGHQETQYF
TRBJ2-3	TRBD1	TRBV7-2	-	TGTGCCAGCAGCAAGGACAGGGACAGGCAGTATTTT	CASSKDRDRQYF
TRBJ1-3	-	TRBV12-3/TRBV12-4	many	TGTGCCAGCAGGCTAGCTGGGGCTGGAAACACCATATATTTT	CASRLAGAGNTIYF
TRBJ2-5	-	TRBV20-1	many	TGCAGTGCTGGAGGGCAGGGTGGGGAGACCCAGTACTTC	CSAGGQGGETQYF
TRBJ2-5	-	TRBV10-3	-	TGTGCCATCAAACAAGACACGAAACAAGAGACCCAGTACTTC	CAIKQDTKQETQYF
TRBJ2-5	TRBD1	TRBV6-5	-	TGTGCCAGCAGATACGACAGGGGGCGTCAAGAGACCCAGTACTTC	CASRYDRGRQETQYF
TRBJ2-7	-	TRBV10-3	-	TGTGCCATCAGTGAGTGGGGGGCCTACGAGCAGTACTTC	CAISEWGAYEQYF
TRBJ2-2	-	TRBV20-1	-	TGCAGTGCACCGGTCACGAACACCGGGGAGCTGTTTTTT	CSAPVTNTGELFF
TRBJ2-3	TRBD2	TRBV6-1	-	TGTGCCAGCAACCTAGCGGGGGGGAAGTCAGATACGCAGTATTTT	CASNLAGGKSDTQYF
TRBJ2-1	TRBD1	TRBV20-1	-	TGCAGTGGGAGACAGGGCTACAATGAGCAGTTCTTC	CSGRQGYNEQFF
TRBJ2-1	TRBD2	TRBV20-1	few	TGCAGTGCTAGAGATCATACTAGCGGGGATTACAATGAGCAGTTCTTC	CSARDHTSGDYNEQFF